This entry lists 14 T cell receptor beta chains sequenced from one sample in a study of blood T cell repertoires in COVID-19. Clones were read by immunoSEQ multiplex PCR, and TCRdb kept only the in-frame ones, dropping some. Seen here are 230,000 or so clones, over 80% observed once, and the top ten hold 4% to 5.5%. Sequenced input: peripheral blood. The receptors were gathered from a human donor in a cohort sampled during active COVID-19.

This CDR3 reads CASSQLTTSYEQYF. CDR3 nucleotide sequence: TGCGCCAGCAGCCAGCTTACGACATCCTACGAGCAGTACTTC. The chain has TRBV4-1 and TRBJ2-7; D gene unclear. The CDR3 sequence is 14 residues long. Trimming removed 3 bases from V and 1 base from J, with 10 bases in between. Germline V gene sequence: CDR1 MGHRA, CDR2 YSYEKL.

This clone was detected once. V usage is TRBV7-6 and J usage is TRBJ2-1, with TRBD2 matching over 7 bases. CDR3 length: 16 amino acids. Germline trimming cut 1 base from V and 7 bases from J; bases unmatched to any gene: 10. Germline lookup yields CDR1 SGHVS and CDR2 FNYEAQ. CDR3 coding DNA: TGTGCCAGCAGCTTAGGGGCAGCGAGGGGACTAAATGAGCAGTTCTTC. Its translation is CASSLGAARGLNEQFF.

Concerning this clone: Other DNA variants within this sample encode the same CDR3. This rearrangement joins TRBV29-1 to TRBJ2-7; 7 positions agree with TRBD2. The germline V gene has CDR1 SQVTM and CDR2 ANQGSEA. CDR3 length: 13 residues. V was clipped by 4 bases and J by 0 bases; unmatched bases: 3. CDR3 in amino acids: CSVGGGSSYEQYF. The CDR3 region has the DNA TGCAGCGTTGGTGGCGGGAGCTCCTACGAGCAGTACTTC.

The chain recombines TRBV7-2 with TRBJ1-4, with 12 bases fitting TRBD1. The V segment lost 1 base and the J segment 8 bases; nucleotides outside the gene matches: 11. Germline V gene data show CDR1 as SGHTA and CDR2 as FQGNSA. The CDR3 is 18 amino acids. The CDR3 reads CASSLVGTGGANREKLFF. The DNA for the CDR3 is TGTGCCAGCAGCTTAGTAGGGACAGGGGGCGCGAATAGAGAAAAACTGTTTTTT.

The V call is TRBV28, the J call TRBJ2-1; TRBD2 matches at 14 bases. With 4 bases clipped from V and 6 bases from J, the junction kept 2 bases outside the gene matches. The CDR3 sequence is 15 residues long. Germline V gives CDR1 MDHEN, CDR2 SYDVKM. CDR3 protein: CASSSGLAGVNEQFF. CDR3 coding DNA: TGTGCCAGCAGTTCGGGACTAGCGGGAGTCAATGAGCAGTTCTTC.

In nucleotides, the CDR3 is TGTGCCAGCAGTTTATGGACAGACTATGGCTACACCTTC. Amino acids: CASSLWTDYGYTF. The rearrangement links TRBV28 to TRBJ1-2, with D tentatively TRBD1 (5 bases). CDR1 is MDHEN and CDR2 is SYDVKM in the germline V gene. The CDR3 sequence is 13 residues long. V lost 0 bases and J lost 3, with 5 bases in between.

The J gene is TRBJ1-1, the V gene TRBV28; 7 bases are shared with TRBD1. The CDR3 consists of 15 residues. Germline V gene lookup returns CDR1 MDHEN and CDR2 SYDVKM. V was pared by 6 bases and J by 1 base, with 8 bases of the junction left unmatched. The CDR3 spells CASRRTGTANTEAFF. CDR3 DNA: TGTGCCAGCAGGAGAACCGGGACAGCGAACACTGAAGCTTTCTTT.

V gene TRBV19 combines with J gene TRBJ1-2; tentative D call: TRBD1 (5 bases). CDR3 size: 10 residues. The germline V and J ends were trimmed by 7 bases and 8 bases, with 8 bases remaining between them. Germline CDR1 LNHDA, CDR2 SQIVND (reference sequence). The CDR3 loop reads CASTGMGYTF. The DNA for the CDR3 is TGTGCCAGTACAGGGATGGGCTACACCTTC.

The chain recombines TRBV19 with TRBJ2-1; 12 bases agree with TRBD2. V was clipped by 2 bases and J by 1 base; unmatched bases: 6. Germline V gives CDR1 LNHDA, CDR2 SQIVND (reference sequence). This CDR3 is 18 amino acids long. As DNA, the CDR3 is TGTGCCAGTAGTATACGCTCCGGACTAGCGGGATCCTACAATGAGCAGTTCTTC. Amino acid sequence: CASSIRSGLAGSYNEQFF.

The chain links TRBV7-9 to TRBJ2-7; 9 bases map to TRBD1. Looked up from germline, CDR1 is SEHNR and CDR2 is FQNEAQ (reference sequence). Losses at the gene ends were 5 bases for V and 1 base for J; bases not matched to a gene: 12. The CDR3 consists of 17 residues. This chain's CDR3 is CASSIPGQGHPSYEQYF. In DNA, the CDR3 is TGTGCCAGCAGCATCCCGGGACAGGGCCACCCGTCCTACGAGCAGTACTTC.

The DNA for the CDR3 is TGTGCCAGCAGTCCCAATAGGGACAGGACTAAGGAGCAGTACTTC. This codes for CASSPNRDRTKEQYF. V is TRBV27 and J is TRBJ2-7, with 8 bases matching TRBD1. Germline V gene sequence: CDR1 MNHEY, CDR2 SMNVEV (reference sequence). The V segment lost 5 bases and the J segment 7 bases; nucleotides outside the gene matches: 13. CDR3 size: 15 residues.

The rearrangement links TRBV5-4 to TRBJ1-4; the match to TRBD1 covers 7 bases. With 4 bases clipped from V and 3 bases from J, the junction kept 9 bases outside the gene matches. Germline V gene data show CDR1 as SGHNT and CDR2 as YYREEE (reference sequence). The CDR3 consists of 16 residues. Here the CDR3 DNA reads TGTGCCAGCAGCCATCAGGGGGTTTCGGCTAATGAAAAACTGTTTTTT. It translates to CASSHQGVSANEKLFF.

The V call is TRBV5-5, the J call TRBJ2-5; the match to TRBD1 covers 12 bases. V gave up 4 bases and J gave up 5 bases; unmatched junction bases: 9. Looked up from germline, CDR1 is SGHKS and CDR2 is YYEKEE (reference sequence). The CDR3 covers 16 residues. The CDR3 is CASSIRDRGREETQYF. Written as DNA, the CDR3 is TGTGCCAGCAGCATCCGGGACAGGGGGCGGGAGGAGACCCAGTACTTC.

The chain uses TRBV3-1 (or the pseudogene TRBV3-2) and TRBJ1-2; no reliable D call. CDR1 and CDR2 (germline): LGHDT, YNNKEL (reference sequence). The V end was cut by 0 bases, the J end by 5 bases, with 31 bases between. This CDR3 is built from 21 residues. DNA for the CDR3: TGTGCCAGCAGCCAAGACCAAGTGGACGGTACTAGCGCCGATGTTAAGTATGGCTACACCTTC. Protein: CASSQDQVDGTSADVKYGYTF.